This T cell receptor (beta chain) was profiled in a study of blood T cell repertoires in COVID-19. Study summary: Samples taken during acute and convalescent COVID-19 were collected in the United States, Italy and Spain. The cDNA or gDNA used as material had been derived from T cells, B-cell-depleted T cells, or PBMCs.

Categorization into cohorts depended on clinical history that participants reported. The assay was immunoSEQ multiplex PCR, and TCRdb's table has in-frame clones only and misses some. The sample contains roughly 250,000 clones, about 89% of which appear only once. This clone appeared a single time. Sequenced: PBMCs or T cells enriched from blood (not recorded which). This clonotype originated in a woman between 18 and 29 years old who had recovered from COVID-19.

CDR3 bases: TGTGCCAGCAGCTTCCTCTCCTATAATTCACCCCTCCACTTT. This codes for CASSFLSYNSPLHF. The rearrangement uses TRBV11-2 and TRBJ1-6; unclear D gene. CDR3 length: 14 amino acids. Germline V CDR1 and CDR2: SGHAT, FQNNGV. Trimming took 3 bases from V and 0 from J, leaving 3 bases between them.